These T cell receptor beta chains were read from a single sample in a study of blood T cell repertoires in COVID-19. Profiled with immunoSEQ multiplex PCR; TCRdb holds only in-frame clones, not every one. The table includes about 500,000 clones, approximately 92% detected once. The sequenced sample was peripheral blood. Source of these receptors: a man between 18 and 29 years old with COVID-19, enrolled during active disease. Each CDR3 is given with its conserved first and last residue. The D gene is left open where the match is weak. Where a row states a size, it is once, few, many or the class of an expanded clone; other rows omit it.

J	V	D	length	size	CDR3	DNA
TRBJ1-5	TRBV23-1	.	13	.	CASSQSGGGPQHF	TGCGCCAGCAGTCAATCGGGCGGGGGGCCCCAGCATTTT
TRBJ2-7	TRBV18	.	12	.	CASSLRDYEQYF	TGTGCCAGCTCCCTACGAGACTACGAGCAGTACTTC
TRBJ1-1	TRBV3-1/TRBV3-2	TRBD1	14	few	CASSPGTGAGEAFF	TGTGCCAGCAGCCCCGGGACAGGGGCTGGTGAAGCTTTCTTT
TRBJ2-6	TRBV3-1/TRBV3-2	.	16	.	CASSQGELSGANVLTF	TGTGCCAGCAGCCAAGGAGAACTCTCTGGGGCCAACGTCCTGACTTTC
TRBJ1-1	TRBV4-2	.	15	once	CASSQGEGRGTEAFF	TGTGCCAGCAGCCAAGGGGAAGGGCGGGGGACTGAAGCTTTCTTT
TRBJ2-5	TRBV6-5	TRBD1	14	few	CASTKDRGRETQYF	TGTGCCAGCACCAAGGACAGGGGGAGAGAGACCCAGTACTTC
TRBJ2-6	TRBV7-3	TRBD1	13	.	CASRRDSPNVLTF	TGTGCCAGCAGGAGGGACAGCCCCAACGTCCTGACTTTC
TRBJ1-1	TRBV9	.	14	.	CASSLDGGSTEAFF	TGTGCCAGCAGCCTGGATGGGGGCTCGACTGAAGCTTTCTTT
TRBJ2-7	TRBV4-1	.	15	few	CASSQATGVSYEQYF	TGCGCCAGCAGCCAAGCGACCGGGGTCTCCTACGAGCAGTACTTC
TRBJ2-1	TRBV2	TRBD1	15	.	CASSISGTGKYEQFF	TGTGCCAGCAGTATATCCGGGACAGGGAAGTATGAGCAGTTCTTC
TRBJ2-1	TRBV7-9	.	15	.	CASSFTGTPYNEQFF	TGTGCCAGCAGCTTCACAGGGACCCCCTACAATGAGCAGTTCTTC
TRBJ2-2	TRBV7-6	TRBD2	17	.	CASSLALAGAPPGELFF	TGTGCCAGCAGCTTAGCCTTAGCGGGGGCTCCCCCCGGGGAGCTGTTTTTT
TRBJ2-1	TRBV19	TRBD1	14	.	CASRTGQGGNEQFF	TGTGCCAGTAGAACAGGACAGGGGGGCAATGAGCAGTTCTTC
TRBJ2-3	TRBV5-8	TRBD1	14	.	CASSPLDRTDTQYF	TGTGCCAGCAGCCCGCTGGACAGGACAGATACGCAGTATTTT
TRBJ1-4	TRBV18	.	15	once	CASSPRWGQEEKLFF	TGTGCCAGCTCACCAAGGTGGGGGCAGGAAGAAAAACTGTTTTTT
TRBJ1-5	TRBV18	TRBD1	15	few	CASSPNGQGGQPQHF	TGTGCCAGCTCACCAAATGGACAGGGAGGGCAGCCCCAGCATTTT
TRBJ2-6	TRBV27	TRBD1	17	.	CASSSGTGAAGANVLTF	TGTGCCAGCAGTTCCGGGACAGGGGCTGCTGGGGCCAACGTCCTGACTTTC
TRBJ2-7	TRBV12-3/TRBV12-4	.	10	few	CASSPMEQYF	TGTGCCAGCAGCCCAATGGAGCAGTACTTC
TRBJ2-2	TRBV19	TRBD1	16	.	CASSITGTGDTGELFF	TGTGCCAGTAGTATTACCGGGACAGGGGACACCGGGGAGCTGTTTTTT
TRBJ2-7	TRBV29-1	TRBD1	12	.	CSYRDRVYEQYF	TGCAGCTACCGGGACAGGGTCTACGAGCAGTACTTC
TRBJ2-3	TRBV19	TRBD1	14	.	CASGRDRLTDTQYF	TGTGCCAGTGGTCGGGACAGGCTCACAGATACGCAGTATTTT
TRBJ1-1	TRBV29-1	.	11	once	CSVRRGPEAFF	TGCAGCGTTAGGAGGGGCCCCGAAGCTTTCTTT
TRBJ2-7	TRBV2	.	14	few	CASSEARQPYEQYF	TGTGCCAGCAGTGAGGCGCGGCAGCCCTACGAGCAGTACTTC
TRBJ2-1	TRBV2	.	14	.	CASIPGSSYNEQFF	TGTGCCAGCATCCCCGGTAGCTCCTACAATGAGCAGTTCTTC
TRBJ2-7	TRBV5-1	.	17	few	CASSFGSGSGVSYEQYF	TGCGCCAGCAGCTTCGGATCGGGATCAGGGGTCTCCTACGAGCAGTACTTC
TRBJ2-7	TRBV6-5	TRBD1	14	.	CASSATGGSYEQYF	TGTGCCAGCAGCGCTACAGGGGGCTCCTACGAGCAGTACTTC
TRBJ2-7	TRBV3-1/TRBV3-2	TRBD1	14	.	CASSPTQGRGEQYF	TGTGCCAGCAGCCCGACCCAGGGCAGGGGGGAGCAGTACTTC
TRBJ1-3	TRBV6-5	TRBD1	16	.	CASSYSTGASGNTIYF	TGTGCCAGCAGTTACTCGACAGGGGCCTCTGGAAACACCATATATTTT
TRBJ2-1	TRBV9	.	15	.	CASSVGGAGYNEQFF	TGTGCCAGCAGCGTAGGCGGGGCAGGGTACAATGAGCAGTTCTTC